This T cell receptor beta chain was retrieved from a study of monozygotic twins with inflammatory bowel disease. Findings and limits, study-wide: IBD patients displayed reduced TCRbeta diversity (inverse Simpson) when set against healthy co-twins.

About this clonotype: The antigen is not known.

CDR1 DFQATT and CDR2 SNEGSKA come from the germline V gene (reference sequence). The CDR3 contains 15 residues. The unique tags termed UMIs, each holding a 6-nucleotide sample barcode, were added by means of template switching. Reanalyzing the 5' RACE reads, TCRdb keeps one entry per CDR3 protein, without DNA. Recorded for this sample: 150,000 to 200,000 distinct CDR3 sequences. This chain links TRBV20-1 with TRBJ2-7. The receptor was derived from a human donor with ulcerative colitis or Crohn's disease, or a healthy co-twin of an affected twin (not recorded which). Sequenced input: blood. The CDR3 protein is CSARGRQELSYEQYF.